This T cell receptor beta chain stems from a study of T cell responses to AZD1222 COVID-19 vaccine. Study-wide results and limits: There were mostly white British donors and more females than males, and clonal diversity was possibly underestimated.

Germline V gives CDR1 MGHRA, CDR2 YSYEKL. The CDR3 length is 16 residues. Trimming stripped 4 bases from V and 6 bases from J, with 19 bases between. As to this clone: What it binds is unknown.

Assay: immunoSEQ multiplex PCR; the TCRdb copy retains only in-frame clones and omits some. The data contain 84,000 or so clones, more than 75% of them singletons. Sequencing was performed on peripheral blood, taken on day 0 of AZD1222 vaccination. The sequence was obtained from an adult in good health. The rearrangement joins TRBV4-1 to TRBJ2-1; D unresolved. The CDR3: CASSRQFSLGFNEQFF. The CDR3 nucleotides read TGCGCCAGCAGCCGTCAGTTCAGCCTAGGTTTCAATGAGCAGTTCTTC.